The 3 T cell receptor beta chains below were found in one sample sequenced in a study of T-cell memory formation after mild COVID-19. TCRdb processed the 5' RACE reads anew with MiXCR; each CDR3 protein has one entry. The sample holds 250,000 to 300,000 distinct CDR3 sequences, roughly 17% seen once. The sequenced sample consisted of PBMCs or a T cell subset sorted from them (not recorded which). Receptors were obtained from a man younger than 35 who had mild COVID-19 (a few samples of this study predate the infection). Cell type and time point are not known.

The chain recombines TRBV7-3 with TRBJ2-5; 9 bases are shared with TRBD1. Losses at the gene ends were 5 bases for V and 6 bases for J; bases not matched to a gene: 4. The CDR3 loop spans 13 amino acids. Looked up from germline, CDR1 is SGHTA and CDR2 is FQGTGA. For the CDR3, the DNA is TGTGCCAGCAGCCCGACAGGGGGAAAGACCCAGTACTTC. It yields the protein CASSPTGGKTQYF.

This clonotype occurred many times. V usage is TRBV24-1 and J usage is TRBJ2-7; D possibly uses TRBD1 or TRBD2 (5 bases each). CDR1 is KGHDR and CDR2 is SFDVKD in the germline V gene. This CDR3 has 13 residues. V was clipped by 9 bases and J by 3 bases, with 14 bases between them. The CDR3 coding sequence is TGTGCCACCCGGGATAGGGGAAACTACGAGCAGTACGTC. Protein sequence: CATRDRGNYEQYV.

The CDR3 DNA reads as TGTGCCAGCAGCTACCTGACAACTAATGAAAAACTGTTTTTT. It yields the protein CASSYLTTNEKLFF. The chain couples TRBV7-9 to TRBJ1-4; D remains ambiguous. The V gene lost 4 bases and the J gene lost 0 bases, with 6 bases spanning the gap. This CDR3 is built from 14 residues. CDR1 is SEHNR and CDR2 is FQNEAQ in the germline V gene (reference sequence).